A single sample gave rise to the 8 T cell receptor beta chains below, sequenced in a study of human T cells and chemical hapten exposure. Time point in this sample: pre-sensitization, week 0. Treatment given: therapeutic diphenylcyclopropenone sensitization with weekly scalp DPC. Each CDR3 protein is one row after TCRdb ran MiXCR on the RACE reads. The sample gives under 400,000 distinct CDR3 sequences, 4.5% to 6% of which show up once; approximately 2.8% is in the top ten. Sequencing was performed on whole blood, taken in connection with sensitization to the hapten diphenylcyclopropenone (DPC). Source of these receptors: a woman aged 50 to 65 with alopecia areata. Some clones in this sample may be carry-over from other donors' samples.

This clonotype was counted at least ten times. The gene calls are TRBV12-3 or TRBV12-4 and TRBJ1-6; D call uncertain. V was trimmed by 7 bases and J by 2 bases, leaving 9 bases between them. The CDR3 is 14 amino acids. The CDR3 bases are TGTGCCAGCATGGTGGGCGCCTATAATTCACCCCTCCACTTT. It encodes CASMVGAYNSPLHF.

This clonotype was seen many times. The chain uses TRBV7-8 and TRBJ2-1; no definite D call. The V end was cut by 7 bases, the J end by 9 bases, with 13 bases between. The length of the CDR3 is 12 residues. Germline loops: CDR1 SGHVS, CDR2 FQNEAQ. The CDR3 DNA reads TGTGCCAGCACCCCTATCGACGGTGAGCAGTTCTTC. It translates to CASTPIDGEQFF.

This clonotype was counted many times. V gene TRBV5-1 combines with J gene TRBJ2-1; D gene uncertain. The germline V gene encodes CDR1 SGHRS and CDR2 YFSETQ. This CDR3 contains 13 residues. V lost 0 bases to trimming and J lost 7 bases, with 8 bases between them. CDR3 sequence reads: CASSLGIWNEQFF. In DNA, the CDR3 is TGCGCCAGCAGCTTGGGCATCTGGAATGAGCAGTTCTTC. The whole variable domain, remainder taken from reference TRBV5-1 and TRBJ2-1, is KAGVTQTPRYLIKTRGQQVTLSCSPISGHRSVSWYQQTPGQGLQFLFEYFSETQRNKGNFPGRFSGRQFSNSRSEMNVSTLELGDSALYLCASSLGIWNEQFFGPGTRLTVL.

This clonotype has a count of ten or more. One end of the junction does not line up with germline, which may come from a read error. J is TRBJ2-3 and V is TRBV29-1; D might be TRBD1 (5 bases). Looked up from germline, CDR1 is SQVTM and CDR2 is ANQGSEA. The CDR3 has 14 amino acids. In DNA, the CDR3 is TGCAGCATTGAAATATCGACAGACACAGATACGCAGTATTTT. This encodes CSIEISTDTDTQYF.

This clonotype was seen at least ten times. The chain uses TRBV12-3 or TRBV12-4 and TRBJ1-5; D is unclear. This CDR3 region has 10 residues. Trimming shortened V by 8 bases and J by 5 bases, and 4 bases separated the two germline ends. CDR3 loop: CASGDQPQHF. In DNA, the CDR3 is TGTGCCAGCGGGGATCAGCCCCAGCATTTT.

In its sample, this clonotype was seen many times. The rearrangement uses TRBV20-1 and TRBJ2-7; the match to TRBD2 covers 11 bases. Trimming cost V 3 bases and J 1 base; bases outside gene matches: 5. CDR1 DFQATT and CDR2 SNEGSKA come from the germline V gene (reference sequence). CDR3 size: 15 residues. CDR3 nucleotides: TGCAGTGCTAGGGGGACTAGCGGAGCTTCCTACGAGCAGTACTTC. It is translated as CSARGTSGASYEQYF.

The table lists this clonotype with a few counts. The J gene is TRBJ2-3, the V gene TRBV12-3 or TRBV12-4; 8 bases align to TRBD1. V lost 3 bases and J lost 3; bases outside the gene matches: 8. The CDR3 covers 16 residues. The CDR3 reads CASSFKATGGTDTQYF. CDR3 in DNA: TGTGCCAGCAGTTTTAAGGCCACAGGGGGGACAGATACGCAGTATTTT.

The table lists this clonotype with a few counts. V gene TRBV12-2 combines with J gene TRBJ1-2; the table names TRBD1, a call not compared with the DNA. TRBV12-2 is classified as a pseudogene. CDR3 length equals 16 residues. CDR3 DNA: TGTGCAAGTCGCTTACAGAGTGGGGCGGGGACCCATGGCTACACCTTC. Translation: CASRLQSGAGTHGYTF.